One and the same sample provided the 20 T cell receptor beta chains below, sequenced in a study of Ad26.COV2.S vaccination and SARS-CoV-2 variants. The table came from immunoSEQ multiplex PCR; TCRdb's copy has only in-frame clones and leaves some out. This sample has around 500,000 clones; 80% to 90% occur once, and the top ten carry over 1.5%. Treatment indicated: around 19 received Ad26.COV2.S at low or high dose, single or two shots; about five received placebo; per-sample allocation not given. The samples date from day 63 after the first vaccine or placebo injection. This sample comprised peripheral blood, obtained in a trial of Ad26.COV2.S vaccine versus placebo. The receptors were sampled from a person between 18 and 59 years old who received the Ad26.COV2.S COVID-19 vaccine or a placebo.

The chain is built from TRBV11-1 and TRBJ2-7, with D possibly being TRBD1 (6 bases). The germline gives CDR1 SGHAT, CDR2 FQDESV (reference sequence). The CDR3 extends over 14 amino acids. Trimming took 3 bases from V and 3 from J, leaving 12 bases between them. CDR3 amino acids: CASSFGQGRYEQYF. In DNA, the CDR3 is TGTGCCAGCAGCTTCGGGCAGGGGCGCTACGAGCAGTACTTC. Using reference TRBV11-1 and TRBJ2-7 for the parts outside the CDR3, the full variable domain is EAEVAQSPRYKITEKSQAVAFWCDPISGHATLYWYRQILGQGPELLVQFQDESVVDDSQLPKDRFSAERLKGVDSTLKIQPAELGDSAMYLCASSFGQGRYEQYFGPGTRLTVT.

The chain joins TRBV3-1 (or the pseudogene TRBV3-2) to TRBJ1-6; the D gene is possibly TRBD1 (6 bases). The CDR3 runs to 15 residues. The germline gives CDR1 LGHDT, CDR2 YNNKEL (reference sequence). Trimming took off 4 bases at V and 7 bases at J, with 14 bases between the two ends. As DNA, the CDR3 is TGTGCCAGCAGCCGAGGAGGAGGGGGGAATTCACCCCTCCACTTT. Protein: CASSRGGGGNSPLHF.

CDR3 in DNA: TGTGCCAGCAGCGCAGGGATGGAGTACGAGCAGTACTTC. This codes for CASSAGMEYEQYF. The chain has TRBV9 and TRBJ2-7; a weak D match, TRBD1 (5 bases). Trimming removed 3 bases from V and 4 bases from J, with 11 bases in between. The CDR3 has 13 amino acids. Germline V CDR1 and CDR2: SGDLS, YYNGEE.

V usage is TRBV10-3 and J usage is TRBJ2-7; D gene uncertain. The germline gives CDR1 ENHRY, CDR2 SYGVKD. Trimming shortened V by 2 bases and J by 2 bases, and 10 bases separated the two germline ends. The CDR3 has 14 amino acids. The CDR3 spells CAISEVGRPYEQYF. In nucleotides, the CDR3 is TGTGCCATCAGTGAGGTCGGTCGGCCCTACGAGCAGTACTTC.

Regarding this clone: Additional DNA sequences in this sample encode the identical CDR3. The J gene is TRBJ1-1, the V gene TRBV6-6; D gene ambiguous. From germline, CDR1 is MNHNY and CDR2 SVGAGI (reference sequence). This CDR3 contains 13 residues. The germline V and J ends were trimmed by 0 bases and 2 bases, with 4 bases remaining between them. CDR3 protein: CASSYSQNTEAFF. The CDR3 DNA follows: TGTGCCAGCAGTTACTCACAAAACACTGAAGCTTTCTTT.

Of note for this clone: Other nucleotide sequences from this sample produce the same CDR3. This chain connects TRBV27 to TRBJ2-7, with D tentatively TRBD1 or TRBD2 (5 bases each). From germline, CDR1 is MNHEY and CDR2 SMNVEV (reference sequence). The CDR3 contains 11 residues. The V end was cut by 2 bases, the J end by 6 bases, with 5 bases between. CDR3 DNA: TGTGCCAGCAGTTTAGGGGGCGAGCAGTACTTC. It is translated as CASSLGGEQYF.

This chain uses TRBV10-3 with TRBJ2-3, with D possibly matching TRBD2 (6 bases). Trimming took 11 bases from V and 1 from J, leaving 19 bases between them. There are 15 residues in the CDR3. Germline CDR1 ENHRY, CDR2 SYGVKD. The chain's CDR3 is CAVGPGPGGTDTQYF. The CDR3 region has the DNA TGTGCCGTAGGGCCGGGACCGGGGGGCACAGATACGCAGTATTTT.

V is TRBV4-1 and J is TRBJ2-7; D is ambiguous. Trimming shortened V by 1 base and J by 7 bases, and 8 bases separated the two germline ends. The germline CDR1 and CDR2 sequences are MGHRA and YSYEKL. The CDR3 is 12 amino acids. CDR3 in amino acids: CASSQAFGEQYF. The CDR3 coding sequence is TGCGCCAGCAGCCAAGCTTTTGGTGAGCAGTACTTC.

The V call is TRBV2, the J call TRBJ2-3; 7 bases fit TRBD1. V gave up 5 bases and J gave up 2 bases; unmatched junction bases: 4. The CDR3 extends over 14 amino acids. Germline-derived CDR1 and CDR2 are SNHLY and FYNNEI. CDR3 protein: CASSQTGSTDTQYF. CDR3 sequence (DNA): TGTGCCAGCAGTCAGACAGGGTCCACAGATACGCAGTATTTT.

The chain joins TRBV28 to TRBJ1-4, with D possibly matching TRBD1 (6 bases). The CDR3 has 14 residues. Germline CDR1 and CDR2: MDHEN and SYDVKM. Trimming stripped 3 bases from V and 8 bases from J, with 13 bases between. Here the CDR3 reads CASSFGTGREKLFF. The CDR3 DNA reads TGTGCCAGCAGTTTCGGAACAGGGAGGGAAAAACTGTTTTTT.

This clone is a singleton in its sample. V usage is TRBV11-3 and J usage is TRBJ2-1; 9 bases line up with TRBD1. The junction had 4 bases not matched to a gene; V was cut back by 1 base and J by 6 bases. CDR3 length: 15 residues. CDR1 is SGHNT and CDR2 is YENEEA in the germline V gene. The chain's CDR3 is CASSLGGTGSNEQFF. The CDR3 nucleotides read TGTGCCAGCAGCTTAGGTGGGACAGGGTCCAATGAGCAGTTCTTC. Filled out from reference TRBV11-3 and TRBJ2-1, the complete variable domain reads EAGVVQSPRYKIIEKKQPVAFWCNPISGHNTLYWYLQNLGQGPELLIRYENEEAVDDSQLPKDRFSAERLKGVDSTLKIQPAELGDSAVYLCASSLGGTGSNEQFFGPGTRLTVL.

On this clone itself: Other DNA sequences in the sample encode the same CDR3. The chain is built from TRBV5-1 and TRBJ1-2, with D unclear. The CDR3 is 12 residues long. Germline loops: CDR1 SGHRS, CDR2 YFSETQ. Between the trimmed V and J ends, which lost 0 bases and 6 bases, there was a span of 6 bases. Written as DNA, the CDR3 is TGCGCCAGCAGCTTGGGCGGGGATGGCTACACCTTC. Translating gives CASSLGGDGYTF.

In this sample, this clone turned up once. This chain links TRBV6-5 with TRBJ2-7; D may be TRBD2 (7 bases). CDR1 is MNHEY and CDR2 is SVGAGI in the germline V gene. V lost 6 bases and J 2 bases, leaving 17 bases between the germline ends. This CDR3 contains 15 residues. This chain's CDR3 is CASRREGGVPYEQYF. CDR3 in DNA: TGTGCCAGCAGAAGGGAGGGGGGCGTCCCCTACGAGCAGTACTTC.

This chain links TRBV7-2 with TRBJ2-7; 7 bases agree with TRBD2. This CDR3 comprises 15 residues. Trimming took 4 bases from V and 2 from J; bases not matched to a gene: 8. Germline-derived CDR1 and CDR2 are SGHTA and FQGNSA. DNA for the CDR3: TGTGCCAGCAGCTCCTTAGGCGGGAGTGCCTACGAGCAGTACTTC. Translation: CASSSLGGSAYEQYF.

The rearrangement links TRBV30 to TRBJ2-1, with 9 positions matching TRBD2. J lost 6 bases, V lost 4 bases, and 10 bases had no gene match. There are 15 residues in the CDR3. The germline gives CDR1 GTSNPN, CDR2 SVGIG (reference sequence). For the CDR3, the DNA is TGTGCCTGGATGACGGGGAGCGGGAGGACCAATGAGCAGTTCTTC. Translated, it gives CAWMTGSGRTNEQFF.

The chain employs TRBV4-1 and TRBJ2-5; D may correspond to TRBD1 or TRBD2 (5 bases each). V shed 2 bases and J shed 4 bases, with 17 bases lying between them. CDR3 length: 16 amino acids. CDR1 and CDR2 from the germline V gene are MGHRA and YSYEKL. For the CDR3, the DNA is TGCGCCAGCAGCCAACTCACCGGGACCCACGGAGAGACCCAGTACTTC. Its protein is CASSQLTGTHGETQYF.

Worth noting for this clone: Other DNA sequences in this specimen translate into the identical CDR3. The chain couples TRBV9 to TRBJ2-5, with unresolved D. V was cut by 0 bases and J by 1 base, with 7 bases left in between. Germline CDR1 reads SGDLS; CDR2 reads YYNGEE. The CDR3 sequence is 14 residues long. The CDR3: CASSVGLRQETQYF. The CDR3 DNA reads as TGTGCCAGCAGCGTAGGCCTACGCCAAGAGACCCAGTACTTC.

This chain uses TRBV6-5 with TRBJ2-4; tentative D call: TRBD1 (7 bases). Trimming pared 7 bases from V and 8 bases from J, leaving 15 bases between. CDR1 is MNHEY, CDR2 SVGAGI, per germline. The CDR3 totals 13 residues. The CDR3 loop is CASNLDRRDIQYF. Written as DNA, the CDR3 is TGTGCCAGCAACTTGGACAGGAGGGACATTCAGTACTTC.

This clone was found a few times. This rearrangement joins TRBV18 to TRBJ1-6; 8 positions agree with TRBD1. In germline, CDR1 is KGHSH, CDR2 LQKENI. The V and J ends lost 3 bases and 9 bases, in that order; junction bases with no gene match: 7. The CDR3 sequence is 15 residues long. CDR3 in amino acids: CASSPPGTGASPLHF. The CDR3 DNA follows: TGTGCCAGCTCACCCCCCGGGACAGGAGCTTCACCCCTCCACTTT.

The V and J genes are TRBV6-5 and TRBJ1-2, with D tentatively TRBD1 (6 bases). The germline V and J ends were trimmed by 2 bases and 5 bases, with 18 bases remaining between them. The CDR3 spans 16 residues. Germline CDR1 MNHEY, CDR2 SVGAGI. The CDR3 bases are TGTGCCAGCAGTTACCTCACTCGGACAGACCTATATGGCTACACCTTC. Encoded protein: CASSYLTRTDLYGYTF.